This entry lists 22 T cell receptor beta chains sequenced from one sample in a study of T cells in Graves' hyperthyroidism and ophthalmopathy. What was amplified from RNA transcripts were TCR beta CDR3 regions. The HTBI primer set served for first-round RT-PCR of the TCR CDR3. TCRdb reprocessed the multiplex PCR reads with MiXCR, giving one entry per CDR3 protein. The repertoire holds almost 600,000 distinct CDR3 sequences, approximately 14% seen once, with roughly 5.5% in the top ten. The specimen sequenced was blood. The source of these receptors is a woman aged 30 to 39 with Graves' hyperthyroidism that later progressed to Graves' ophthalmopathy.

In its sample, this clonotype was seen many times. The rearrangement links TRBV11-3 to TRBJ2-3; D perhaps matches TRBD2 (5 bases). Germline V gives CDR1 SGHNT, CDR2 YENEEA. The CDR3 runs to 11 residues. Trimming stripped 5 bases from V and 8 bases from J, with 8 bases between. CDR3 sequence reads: CASSRRATQYF. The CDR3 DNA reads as TGTGCCAGCAGCCGGCGGGCTACGCAGTATTTT. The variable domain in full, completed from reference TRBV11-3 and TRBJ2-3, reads EAGVVQSPRYKIIEKKQPVAFWCNPISGHNTLYWYLQNLGQGPELLIRYENEEAVDDSQLPKDRFSAERLKGVDSTLKIQPAELGDSAVYLCASSRRATQYFGPGTRLTVL.

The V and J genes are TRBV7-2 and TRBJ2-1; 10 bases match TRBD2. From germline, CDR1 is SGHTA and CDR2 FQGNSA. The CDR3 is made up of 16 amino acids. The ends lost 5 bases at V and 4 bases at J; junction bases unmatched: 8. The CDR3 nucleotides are TGTGCCAGCAGCCACCCTAGCGGGAGATTATACAATGAGCAGTTCTTC. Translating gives CASSHPSGRLYNEQFF.

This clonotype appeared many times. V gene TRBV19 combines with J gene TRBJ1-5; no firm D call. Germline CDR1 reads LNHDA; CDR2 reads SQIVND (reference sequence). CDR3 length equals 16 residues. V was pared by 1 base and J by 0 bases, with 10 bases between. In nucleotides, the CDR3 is TGTGCCAGTAGTATAGTTCGCAAGTATAGCAATCAGCCCCAGCATTTT. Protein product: CASSIVRKYSNQPQHF.

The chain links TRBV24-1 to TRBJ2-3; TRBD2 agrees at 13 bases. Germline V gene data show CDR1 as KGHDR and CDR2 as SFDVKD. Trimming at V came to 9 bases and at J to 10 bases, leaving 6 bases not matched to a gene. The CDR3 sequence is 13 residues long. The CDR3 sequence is CATAGLAGSAQYF. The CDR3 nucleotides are TGTGCCACCGCGGGACTAGCGGGAAGTGCGCAGTATTTT.

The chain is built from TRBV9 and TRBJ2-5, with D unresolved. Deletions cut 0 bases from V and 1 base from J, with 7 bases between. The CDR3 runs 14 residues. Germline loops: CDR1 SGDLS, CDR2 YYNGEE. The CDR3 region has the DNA TGTGCCAGCAGCGTAGGTGACTTCCAAGAGACCCAGTACTTC. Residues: CASSVGDFQETQYF.

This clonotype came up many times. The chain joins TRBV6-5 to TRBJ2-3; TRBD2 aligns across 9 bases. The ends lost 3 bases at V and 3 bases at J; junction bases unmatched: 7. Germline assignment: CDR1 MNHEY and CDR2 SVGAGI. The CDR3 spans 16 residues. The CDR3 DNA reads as TGTGCCAGCAGTTATCTGCGGGAGGGGAGGACAGATACGCAGTATTTT. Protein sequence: CASSYLREGRTDTQYF.

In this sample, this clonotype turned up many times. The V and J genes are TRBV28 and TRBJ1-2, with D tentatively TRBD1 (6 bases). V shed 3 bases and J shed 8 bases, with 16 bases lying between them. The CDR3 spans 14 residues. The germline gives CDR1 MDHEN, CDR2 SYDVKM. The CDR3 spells CASSFGDTQRGYTF. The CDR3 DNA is TGTGCCAGCAGTTTTGGGGACACCCAAAGGGGCTACACCTTC.

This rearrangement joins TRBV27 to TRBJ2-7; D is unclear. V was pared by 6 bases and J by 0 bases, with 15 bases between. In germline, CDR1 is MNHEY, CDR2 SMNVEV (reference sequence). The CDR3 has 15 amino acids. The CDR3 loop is CASSSDFLSSYEQYF. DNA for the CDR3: TGTGCCAGCAGCTCGGATTTCCTTAGCTCCTACGAGCAGTACTTC.

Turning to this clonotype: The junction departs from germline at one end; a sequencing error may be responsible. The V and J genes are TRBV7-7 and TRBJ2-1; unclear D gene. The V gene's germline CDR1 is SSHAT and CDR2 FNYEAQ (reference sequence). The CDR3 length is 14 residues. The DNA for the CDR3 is TGTGCTAGCAGCTTAAGTGTCGAAGGGAATGAGCAGTTCTTC. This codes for CASSLSVEGNEQFF. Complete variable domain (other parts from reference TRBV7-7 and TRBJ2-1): GAGVSQSPRYKVTKRGQDVTLRCDPISSHATLYWYQQALGQGPEFLTYFNYEAQPDKSGLPSDRFSAERPEGSISTLTIQRTEQRDSAMYRCASSLSVEGNEQFFGPGTRLTVL.

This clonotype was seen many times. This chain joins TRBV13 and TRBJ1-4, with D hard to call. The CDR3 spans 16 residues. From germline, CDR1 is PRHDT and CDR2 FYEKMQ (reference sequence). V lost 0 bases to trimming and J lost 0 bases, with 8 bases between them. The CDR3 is CASSLGQIATNEKLFF. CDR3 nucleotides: TGTGCCAGCAGCTTAGGACAGATTGCAACTAATGAAAAACTGTTTTTT.

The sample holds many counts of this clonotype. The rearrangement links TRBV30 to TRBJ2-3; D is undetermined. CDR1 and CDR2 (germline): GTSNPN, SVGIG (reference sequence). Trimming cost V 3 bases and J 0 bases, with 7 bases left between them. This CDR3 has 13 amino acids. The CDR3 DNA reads TGTGCCTGGAGGAGACTTAGCACAGATACGCAGTATTTT. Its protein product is CAWRRLSTDTQYF.

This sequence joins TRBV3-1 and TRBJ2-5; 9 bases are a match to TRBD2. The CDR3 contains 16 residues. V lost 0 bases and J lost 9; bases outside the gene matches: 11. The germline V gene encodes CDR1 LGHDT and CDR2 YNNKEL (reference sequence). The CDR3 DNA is TGTGCCAGCAGCCAAGAATCGGGACTAGCCGGCGAGGCCCAGTACTTC. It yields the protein CASSQESGLAGEAQYF.

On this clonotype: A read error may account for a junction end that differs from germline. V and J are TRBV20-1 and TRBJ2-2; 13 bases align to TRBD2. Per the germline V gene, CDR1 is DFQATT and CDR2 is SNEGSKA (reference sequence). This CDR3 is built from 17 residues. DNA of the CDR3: TGCAGTGCTAGAGAGTTAACTAGCGGGAGGGCGCCCGGGGAGCCGTTTTTT. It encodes CSARELTSGRAPGEPFF.

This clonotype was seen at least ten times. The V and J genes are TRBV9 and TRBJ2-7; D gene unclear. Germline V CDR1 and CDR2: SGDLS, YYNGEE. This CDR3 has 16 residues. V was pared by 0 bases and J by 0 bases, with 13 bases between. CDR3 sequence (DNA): TGTGCCAGCAGCGTAGGGGTTAGCCTCAGCTCCTACGAGCAGTACTTC. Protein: CASSVGVSLSSYEQYF. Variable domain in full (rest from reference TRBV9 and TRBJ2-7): DSGVTQTPKHLITATGQRVTLRCSPRSGDLSVYWYQQSLDQGLQFLIQYYNGEERAKGNILERFSAQQFPDLHSELNLSSLELGDSALYFCASSVGVSLSSYEQYFGPGTRLTVT.

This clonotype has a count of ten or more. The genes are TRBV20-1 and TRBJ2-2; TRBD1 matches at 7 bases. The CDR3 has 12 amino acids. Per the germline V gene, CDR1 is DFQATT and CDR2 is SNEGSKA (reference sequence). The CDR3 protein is CSRQGNTGELFF. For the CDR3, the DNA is TGCAGCAGACAGGGCAACACCGGGGAGCTGTTTTTT.

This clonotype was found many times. The CDR3 region is CASSQALSGAAGDGYTF. The CDR3 bases are TGTGCCAGCAGCCAAGCACTATCAGGGGCAGCGGGCGATGGCTACACCTTC. The V call is TRBV3-1, the J call TRBJ1-2, with D perhaps matching TRBD1 (6 bases). The V gene's germline CDR1 is LGHDT and CDR2 YNNKEL (reference sequence). The V gene lost 1 base and the J gene lost 6 bases, with 21 bases spanning the gap. The CDR3 consists of 17 residues.

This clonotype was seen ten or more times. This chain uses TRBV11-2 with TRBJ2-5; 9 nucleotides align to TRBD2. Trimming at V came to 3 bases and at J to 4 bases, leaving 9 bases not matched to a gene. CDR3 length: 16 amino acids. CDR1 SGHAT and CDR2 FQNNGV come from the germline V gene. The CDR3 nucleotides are TGTGCCAGCAGCTTCGAGTTCCTAGCGGGACGAGAGACCCAGTACTTC. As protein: CASSFEFLAGRETQYF.

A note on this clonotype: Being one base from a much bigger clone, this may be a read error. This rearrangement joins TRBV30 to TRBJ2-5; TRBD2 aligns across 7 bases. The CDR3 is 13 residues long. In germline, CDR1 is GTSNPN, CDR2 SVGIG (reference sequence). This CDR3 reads CACTSVFQETRYF. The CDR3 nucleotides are TGTGCCTGTACTAGCGTGTTTCAAGAGACCCGGTACTTC.

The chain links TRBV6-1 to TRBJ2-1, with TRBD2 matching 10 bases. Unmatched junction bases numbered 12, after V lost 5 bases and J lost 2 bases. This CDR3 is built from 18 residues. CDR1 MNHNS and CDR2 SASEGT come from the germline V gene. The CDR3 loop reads CASSQLVGAGGAYNEQFF. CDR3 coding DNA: TGTGCCAGCAGTCAACTGGTGGGAGCGGGAGGGGCCTACAATGAGCAGTTCTTC.

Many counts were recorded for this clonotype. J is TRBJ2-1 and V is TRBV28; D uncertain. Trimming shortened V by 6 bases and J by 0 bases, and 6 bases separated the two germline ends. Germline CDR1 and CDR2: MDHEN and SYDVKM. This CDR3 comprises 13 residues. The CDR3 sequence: CASSFSSYNEQFF. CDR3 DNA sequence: TGTGCCAGCAGCTTCAGCTCCTACAATGAGCAGTTCTTC.

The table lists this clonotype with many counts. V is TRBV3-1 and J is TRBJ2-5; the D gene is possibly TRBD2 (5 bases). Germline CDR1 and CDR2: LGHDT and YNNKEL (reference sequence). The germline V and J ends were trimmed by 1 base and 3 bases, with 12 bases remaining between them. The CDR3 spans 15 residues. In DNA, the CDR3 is TGTGCCAGCAGCCAAGCGACACTAGTCGAAGAGACCCAGTACTTC. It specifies CASSQATLVEETQYF.

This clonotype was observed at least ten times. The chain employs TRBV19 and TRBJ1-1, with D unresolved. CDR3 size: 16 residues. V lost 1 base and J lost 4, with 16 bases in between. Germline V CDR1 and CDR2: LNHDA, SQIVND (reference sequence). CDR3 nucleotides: TGTGCCAGTAGTATAGGACGGCAGTCTGAACCCACTGAAGCTTTCTTT. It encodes CASSIGRQSEPTEAFF. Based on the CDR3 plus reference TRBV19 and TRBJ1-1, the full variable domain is DGGITQSPKYLFRKEGQNVTLSCEQNLNHDAMYWYRQDPGQGLRLIYYSQIVNDFQKGDIAEGYSVSREKKESFPLTVTSAQKNPTAFYLCASSIGRQSEPTEAFFGQGTRLTVV.